The 17 T cell receptor beta chains in this list originate from one sample, sequenced in a study of shared clonotypes between healthy human individuals. The data were produced by immunoSEQ multiplex PCR, yet TCRdb's version contains in-frame clones alone and is incomplete. Among 2,500,000 or so clones, roughly 93% were seen once, and the ten largest hold 0.36%. Material for sequencing was naive CD4+ T cells from PBMCs. The subset is: CD45RA+ positively selected. Receptor source: a man younger than 35 in good health. Some clones in this sample may be carry-over from other donors' samples.

This chain joins TRBV28 and TRBJ1-4; D is possibly TRBD1 (6 bases). The germline V gene has CDR1 MDHEN and CDR2 SYDVKM. CDR3 length: 10 residues. As DNA, the CDR3 is TGTGCTGGGGGGCGAGAAAAACTGTTTTTT. It is translated as CAGGREKLFF.

V usage is TRBV27 and J usage is TRBJ2-5, with D hard to call. The CDR3 loop spans 11 amino acids. V was cut by 4 bases and J by 5 bases, with 5 bases left in between. Germline CDR1 is MNHEY and CDR2 is SMNVEV (reference sequence). The CDR3 bases are TGTGCCAGCAGTTCATGGGAGACCCAGTACTTC. Its translation is CASSSWETQYF.

In the case of this clone: This sample also contains other DNA sequences that code for the same CDR3. This chain joins TRBV5-1 and TRBJ2-6, with no clear D. This CDR3 comprises 15 residues. Trimming removed 4 bases from V and 0 bases from J, with 8 bases in between. Germline CDR1 is SGHRS and CDR2 is YFSETQ. The CDR3 is CASSPISSGANVLTF. The DNA of the CDR3 is TGCGCCAGCAGCCCCATCAGCTCTGGGGCCAACGTCCTGACTTTC.

This clone was picked up one time. V usage is TRBV28 and J usage is TRBJ2-2, with 8 bases aligning to TRBD1. CDR3 length equals 16 residues. Trimming at V came to 6 bases and at J to 7 bases, leaving 13 bases not matched to a gene. CDR1 and CDR2 (germline): MDHEN, SYDVKM. The CDR3 is CASRLAGTGSVGELFF. The CDR3 nucleotides are TGTGCCAGCAGACTTGCCGGGACAGGATCGGTCGGGGAGCTGTTTTTT.

The chain has TRBV7-9 and TRBJ2-7; a possible D gene is TRBD1 (6 bases). This CDR3 is built from 14 residues. The V gene's germline CDR1 is SEHNR and CDR2 FQNEAQ (reference sequence). V was shortened by 5 bases and J by 2 bases, with 13 bases between the two germline ends. The DNA for the CDR3 is TGTGCCAGCAGCCCCCGGACAGAGACCTACGAGCAGTACTTC. This encodes CASSPRTETYEQYF. The full variable domain, in which reference TRBV7-9 and TRBJ2-7 provide the parts outside the CDR3, is DTGVSQNPRHKITKRGQNVTFRCDPISEHNRLYWYRQTLGQGPEFLTYFQNEAQLEKSRLLSDRFSAERPKGSFSTLEIQRTEQGDSAMYLCASSPRTETYEQYFGPGTRLTVT.

The rearrangement joins TRBV5-1 to TRBJ2-3; D is possibly TRBD2 (6 bases). This CDR3 is 18 amino acids long. V dropped 3 bases and J dropped 2 bases, with 22 bases sitting between them. Germline V lookup: CDR1 SGHRS, CDR2 YFSETQ. CDR3 DNA: TGCGCCAGCAGCTGGGGCTTAGGAGGGAGGATTTACACAGATACGCAGTATTTT. This gives the protein CASSWGLGGRIYTDTQYF.

Here the CDR3 reads CASSPDRVDQPQHF. The CDR3 nucleotides are TGTGCCAGCAGTCCCGACAGGGTTGATCAGCCCCAGCATTTT. The V and J genes are TRBV6-6 and TRBJ1-5, with 7 nucleotides matching TRBD1. This CDR3 has 14 residues. Germline V lookup: CDR1 MNHNY, CDR2 SVGAGI (reference sequence). The V segment lost 5 bases and the J segment 5 bases; nucleotides outside the gene matches: 6.

V is TRBV28 and J is TRBJ2-5, with D unclear. Judging by the DNA end, TRBJ2-7 fits better; the J call may be wrong. Germline V gene sequence: CDR1 MDHEN, CDR2 SYDVKM. There are 11 residues in the CDR3. As DNA, the CDR3 is TGTGCCAGCAGGACGGGCTACGAGCAGTACTTC. Its protein is CASRTGYEQYF.

V usage is TRBV5-1 and J usage is TRBJ2-7; D assignment may be TRBD1 or TRBD2 (5 bases each). Trimming shortened V by 8 bases and J by 7 bases, and 22 bases separated the two germline ends. The germline CDR1 and CDR2 sequences are SGHRS and YFSETQ. This CDR3 is built from 14 residues. CDR3 region: CASSDGTGPWEQYF. The CDR3 region has the DNA TGCGCCAGTTCTGACGGGACGGGTCCTTGGGAGCAGTACTTC.

J is TRBJ1-5 and V is TRBV6-1, with TRBD1 matching over 7 bases. This CDR3 contains 13 residues. Looked up from germline, CDR1 is MNHNS and CDR2 is SASEGT. Trimming took 6 bases from V and 5 from J; bases not matched to a gene: 4. The CDR3 spells CASSGQAYQPQHF. The CDR3 DNA reads as TGTGCCAGCAGCGGACAGGCGTATCAGCCCCAGCATTTT.

This clone appeared a single time. The V gene is TRBV14, the J gene TRBJ1-5; D gene ambiguous. Germline CDR1 SGHDN, CDR2 FVKESK. CDR3 length: 13 residues. The ends were cut back, 0 bases at V and 8 bases at J, with 8 bases in the middle. CDR3 residues: CASSQDLGKPQHF. The DNA for the CDR3 is TGTGCCAGCAGCCAAGATCTTGGGAAGCCCCAGCATTTT.

The V gene is TRBV28, the J gene TRBJ1-1; weak D call: TRBD1 (5 bases). Trimming pared 7 bases from V and 4 bases from J, leaving 16 bases between. CDR3 length: 14 residues. Germline V gives CDR1 MDHEN, CDR2 SYDVKM. The CDR3 loop is CASKRGGLGTEAFF. CDR3 bases: TGTGCCAGCAAGAGGGGAGGGTTGGGCACTGAAGCTTTCTTT. The variable domain in full, with the rest retrieved from reference TRBV28 and TRBJ1-1, is DVKVTQSSRYLVKRTGEKVFLECVQDMDHENMFWYRQDPGLGLRLIYFSYDVKMKEKGDIPEGYSVSREKKERFSLILESASTNQTSMYLCASKRGGLGTEAFFGQGTRLTVV.

The chain combines TRBV27 with TRBJ2-2; a possible D gene is TRBD2 (6 bases). The CDR3 loop spans 14 amino acids. The V gene's germline CDR1 is MNHEY and CDR2 SMNVEV (reference sequence). Trimming cost V 4 bases and J 5 bases, with 11 bases left between them. The CDR3 here is CASSSREGTGELFF. In DNA form, the CDR3 reads TGTGCCAGCAGTTCGCGGGAAGGGACCGGGGAGCTGTTTTTT.

The chain couples TRBV29-1 to TRBJ2-1; TRBD2 matches at 13 bases. This CDR3 is 17 amino acids long. V gave up 1 base and J gave up 0 bases; unmatched junction bases: 3. CDR1 and CDR2 (germline): SQVTM, ANQGSEA. The CDR3 region has the DNA TGCAGCGTTGAAGGGACTAGCGGGGGAAGCTCCTACAATGAGCAGTTCTTC. Residues: CSVEGTSGGSSYNEQFF.

V is TRBV19 and J is TRBJ1-5; D is unclear. The germline V gene encodes CDR1 LNHDA and CDR2 SQIVND (reference sequence). With 0 bases removed from V and 3 bases from J, the gap between germline ends came to 18 bases. The CDR3 totals 18 residues. In nucleotides, the CDR3 is TGTGCCAGTAGTATAGATCTTGGCAGCGTTCCTTCCAATCAGCCCCAGCATTTT. Amino acid sequence: CASSIDLGSVPSNQPQHF.

The chain employs TRBV5-5 and TRBJ2-1; the match to TRBD1 covers 9 bases. The CDR3 is made up of 18 amino acids. Trimming took 1 base from V and 0 from J; bases not matched to a gene: 8. The germline CDR1 and CDR2 sequences are SGHKS and YYEKEE (reference sequence). CDR3 nucleotide sequence: TGTGCCAGCAGCTTGCCGGGACAGGGAGTAATCTCCTACAATGAGCAGTTCTTC. Its protein is CASSLPGQGVISYNEQFF.

V usage is TRBV4-2 and J usage is TRBJ2-1, with 12 bases matching TRBD2. V dropped 1 base and J dropped 7; count of bases not matched to a gene: 8. Germline CDR1 reads LGHNA; CDR2 reads YNFKEQ. The CDR3 extends over 17 amino acids. The CDR3 region is CASSQGRRTSGKNEQFF. The CDR3 DNA reads as TGTGCCAGCAGCCAAGGTAGGAGGACTAGCGGGAAAAATGAGCAGTTCTTC.